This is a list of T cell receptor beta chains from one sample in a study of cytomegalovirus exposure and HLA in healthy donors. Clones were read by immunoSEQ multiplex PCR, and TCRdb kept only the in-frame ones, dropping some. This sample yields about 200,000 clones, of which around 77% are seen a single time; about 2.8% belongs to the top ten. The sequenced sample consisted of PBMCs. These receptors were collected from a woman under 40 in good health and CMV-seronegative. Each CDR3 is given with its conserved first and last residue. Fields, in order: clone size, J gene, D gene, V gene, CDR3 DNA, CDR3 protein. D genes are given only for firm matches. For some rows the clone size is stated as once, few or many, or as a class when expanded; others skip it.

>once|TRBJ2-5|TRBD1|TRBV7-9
TGTGCCAGCAGCTTAGATAGGGGGCGCCTAGAGACCCAGTACTTC
CASSLDRGRLETQYF
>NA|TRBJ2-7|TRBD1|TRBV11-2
TGTGCCAGCAGTTCGGGACAGGGGGTTTACGAGCAGTACTTC
CASSSGQGVYEQYF
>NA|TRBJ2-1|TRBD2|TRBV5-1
TGCGCCAGCAGCTTGGCCGGGTGGACTAGCGATGTGTTCTTC
CASSLAGWTSDVFF
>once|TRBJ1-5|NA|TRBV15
TGTGCCACCAGCAGAGAGGAGGGACGCAATCAGCCCCAGCATTTT
CATSREEGRNQPQHF
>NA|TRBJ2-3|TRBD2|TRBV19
TGTGCCAGTAGTATTGTTTCCGGGGGGGTGAGAGATACGCAGTATTTT
CASSIVSGGVRDTQYF
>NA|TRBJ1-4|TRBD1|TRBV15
TGTGCCACCAGCAGAGGCCAGGGGGCGAGGAATGAAAAACTGTTTTTT
CATSRGQGARNEKLFF
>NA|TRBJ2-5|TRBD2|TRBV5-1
TGCGCCAGCAGCCCGAGACTAGCGGGGGTACTAGGGCCCCAGTACTTC
CASSPRLAGVLGPQYF
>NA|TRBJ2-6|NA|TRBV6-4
TGTGCCAGCAGTGACGAGTCCTCTGGGGCCAACGTCCTGACTTTC
CASSDESSGANVLTF
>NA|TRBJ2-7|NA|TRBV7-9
TGTTCCAGCAGCTTAGGATTTAGCGAGCAGTACTTC
CSSSLGFSEQYF
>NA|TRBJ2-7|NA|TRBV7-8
TGTGCCAGCAGCTTATTCTCGGGAGCAAACGAGCAGTACTTC
CASSLFSGANEQYF
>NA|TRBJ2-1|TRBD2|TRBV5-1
TGCGCCAGCACCGTACTAGCGGGCTCCTACAATGAGCAGTTCTTC
CASTVLAGSYNEQFF
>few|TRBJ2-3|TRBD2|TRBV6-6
TGTGCCTCGGGGGGGCTAGCGGGGGCGGATACGCAGTATTTT
CASGGLAGADTQYF
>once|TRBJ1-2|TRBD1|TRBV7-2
TGTGCCAGCAGCTTGGGACAGGGGTATGGCTACACCTTC
CASSLGQGYGYTF
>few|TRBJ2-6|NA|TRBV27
TGTGCCAGCAGTCCAAACTTACTCCTCTCTGGGGCCAACGTCCTGACTTTC
CASSPNLLLSGANVLTF
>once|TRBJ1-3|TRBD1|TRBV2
TGTGCCAGCAGACTAAGGACAGGGATCTTTAACTCTGGAAACACCATATATTTT
CASRLRTGIFNSGNTIYF
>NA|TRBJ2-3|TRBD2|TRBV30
TGTGCCTGGAGCGGCGGGGGTCGAGTCGGCGATACGCAGTATTTT
CAWSGGGRVGDTQYF
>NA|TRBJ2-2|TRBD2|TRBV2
TGTGCCAGCAGTGAGCTTAGCGGGATTAACACCGGGGAGCTGTTTTTT
CASSELSGINTGELFF
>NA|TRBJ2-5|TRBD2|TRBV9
TGTGCCAGCAGCGTAAGTGCGGGGGAAGCGGAGACCCAGTACTTC
CASSVSAGEAETQYF
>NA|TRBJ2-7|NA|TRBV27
TGTGCCAGCAGTTTTTCCGGACAGGAGCAGTACTTC
CASSFSGQEQYF
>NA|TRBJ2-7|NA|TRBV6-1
TGTGCCAGCAGTGAATTTAAGTGGGGCGACTACGAGCAGTACTTC
CASSEFKWGDYEQYF
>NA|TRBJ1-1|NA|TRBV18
TGTGCCAGCTCACCCCGACAGGATGAGGACACTGAAGCTTTCTTT
CASSPRQDEDTEAFF
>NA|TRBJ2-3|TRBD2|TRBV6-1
TGTGCCAGCAGTGGAGGGACTAGCGGGGGCACAGATACGCAGTATTTT
CASSGGTSGGTDTQYF
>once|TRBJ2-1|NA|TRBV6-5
TGTGCCAGCAGTTACAGGCCAGACAGCAGGGATGAGCAGTTCTTC
CASSYRPDSRDEQFF
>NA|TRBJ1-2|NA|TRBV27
TGTGCCAGCAGTTTACTGGCAGGCCATGGCTACACCTTC
CASSLLAGHGYTF
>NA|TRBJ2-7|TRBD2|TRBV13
TGTGCCAGCAGCTTAGGGGGTAGCGGGAGGGCTTCCTACGAGCAGTACTTC
CASSLGGSGRASYEQYF
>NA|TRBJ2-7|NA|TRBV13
TGTGCCAGCAGTGTAACAGGGACATACGAGCAGTACTTC
CASSVTGTYEQYF
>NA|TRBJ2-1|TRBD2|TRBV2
TGTGCCAGCAGTGAGACTAGCGAGAGGATCTACAATGAGCAGTTCTTC
CASSETSERIYNEQFF
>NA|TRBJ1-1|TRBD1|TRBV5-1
TGCGCCAGCAGCGTGACAGGGCGGCAGGGCACTGAAGCTTTCTTT
CASSVTGRQGTEAFF
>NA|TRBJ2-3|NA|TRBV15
TGTGCCACCAGCCCTTCCCGCGGCGGGGTCACAGATACGCAGTATTTT
CATSPSRGGVTDTQYF
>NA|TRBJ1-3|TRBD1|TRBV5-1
TGCGCCAGCAGCGCTGACAGGGGCGGCCGTGGCACCATATATTTT
CASSADRGGRGTIYF
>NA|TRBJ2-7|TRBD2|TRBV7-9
TGTGCCAGCAGCTTCCGACTAGCGGGAGAGGCTCCGGACGAGCAGTACTTC
CASSFRLAGEAPDEQYF
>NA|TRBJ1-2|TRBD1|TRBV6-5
TGTGCCAGCAGTTTCGGGACAGCTTATGGCTACACCTTC
CASSFGTAYGYTF
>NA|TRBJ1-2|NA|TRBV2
TGTGCCAGCAGCGTCAGGGGCGGCTACACCTTC
CASSVRGGYTF
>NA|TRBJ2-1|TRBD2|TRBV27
TGTGCCAGCAGACAGAAACCGGGACTAACCTACAATGAGCAGTTCTTC
CASRQKPGLTYNEQFF
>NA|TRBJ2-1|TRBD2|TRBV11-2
TGTGCCAGCAGTTACCCCCTAGCGGGGGGGCCTTCCTACAATGAGCAGTTCTTC
CASSYPLAGGPSYNEQFF